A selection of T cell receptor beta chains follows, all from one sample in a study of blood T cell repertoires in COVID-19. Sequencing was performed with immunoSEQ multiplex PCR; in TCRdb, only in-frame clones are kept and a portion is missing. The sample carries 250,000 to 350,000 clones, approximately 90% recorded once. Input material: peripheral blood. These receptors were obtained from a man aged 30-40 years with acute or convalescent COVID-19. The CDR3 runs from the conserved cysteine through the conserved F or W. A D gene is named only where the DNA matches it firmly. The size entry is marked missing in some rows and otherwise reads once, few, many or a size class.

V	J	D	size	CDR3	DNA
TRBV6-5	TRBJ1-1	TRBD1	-	CASFPDRVEAFF	TGTGCCAGCTTCCCGGACAGGGTTGAAGCTTTCTTT
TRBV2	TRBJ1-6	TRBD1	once	CASRGQSNSPLHF	TGTGCCAGCAGGGGACAGAGTAATTCACCCCTCCACTTT
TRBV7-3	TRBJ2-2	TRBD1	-	CASSLMDRGPGYTGELFF	TGTGCCAGCAGCTTAATGGACAGGGGGCCAGGGTACACCGGGGAGCTGTTTTTT
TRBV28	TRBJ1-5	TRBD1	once	CASLTGSNQPQHF	TGTGCCAGTCTGACAGGGAGCAATCAGCCCCAGCATTTT
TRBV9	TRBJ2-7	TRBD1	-	CASSAGTVYSYEQYF	TGTGCCAGCAGCGCCGGGACAGTTTACTCCTACGAGCAGTACTTC
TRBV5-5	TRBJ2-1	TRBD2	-	CASSFSGSETNEQFF	TGTGCCAGCAGCTTTAGCGGGAGCGAAACTAATGAGCAGTTCTTC
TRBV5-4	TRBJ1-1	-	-	CASSSAGGNTEAFF	TGTGCCAGCAGCTCGGCGGGGGGTAACACTGAAGCTTTCTTT
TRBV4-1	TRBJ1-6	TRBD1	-	CASSQTRQGQNSPLHF	TGCGCCAGCAGCCAGACCCGACAGGGGCAAAATTCACCCCTCCACTTT
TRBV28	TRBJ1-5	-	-	CASSGGLVQPQHF	TGTGCCAGCAGTGGCGGGCTAGTGCAGCCCCAGCATTTT
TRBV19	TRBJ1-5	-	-	CASRRSYNQPQHF	TGTGCCAGTAGACGTAGCTACAATCAGCCCCAGCATTTT
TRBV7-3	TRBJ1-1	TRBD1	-	CASSSGQAVRDEAFF	TGTGCCAGCAGCTCTGGACAGGCTGTCCGAGATGAAGCTTTCTTT
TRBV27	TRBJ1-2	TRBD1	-	CASRRAPRTGPNYGYTF	TGTGCCAGCAGAAGGGCCCCCCGGACAGGGCCTAACTATGGCTACACCTTC
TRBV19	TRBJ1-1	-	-	CASSFQGLNTEAFF	TGTGCCAGTAGTTTTCAGGGCTTGAACACTGAAGCTTTCTTT
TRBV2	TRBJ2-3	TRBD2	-	CASSVGGSTDTQYF	TGTGCCAGCAGTGTGGGGGGGAGCACAGATACGCAGTATTTT
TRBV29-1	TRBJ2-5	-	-	CSVEVTSAQYF	TGCAGCGTTGAAGTTACGAGCGCCCAGTACTTC
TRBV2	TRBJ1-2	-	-	CAIYRVKNYGYTF	TGTGCCATTTACAGGGTTAAAAACTATGGCTACACCTTC
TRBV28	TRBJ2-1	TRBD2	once	CASSPRLAGGNEQFF	TGTGCCAGCAGTCCCCGACTAGCGGGGGGCAATGAGCAGTTCTTC
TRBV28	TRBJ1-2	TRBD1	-	CASQGQHVSYGYTF	TGTGCCAGCCAGGGACAGCACGTCAGCTATGGCTACACCTTC
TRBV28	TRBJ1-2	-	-	CASRRPRGAYGYTF	TGTGCCAGCAGGAGACCCAGGGGCGCCTATGGCTACACCTTC
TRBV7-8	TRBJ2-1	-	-	CASNLGGLGLYNEQFF	TGTGCCAGCAACCTTGGAGGACTGGGACTTTACAATGAGCAGTTCTTC
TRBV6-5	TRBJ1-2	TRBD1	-	CASRTGTGVTYGYTF	TGTGCCAGCAGAACCGGGACAGGAGTTACCTATGGCTACACCTTC
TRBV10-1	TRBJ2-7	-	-	CAKPTTWTYEQYF	TGCGCCAAGCCAACTACCTGGACCTACGAGCAGTACTTC
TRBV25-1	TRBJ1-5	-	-	CASSFPDRTEYSNQPQHF	TGTGCCAGCAGTTTTCCAGACAGGACCGAATATAGCAATCAGCCCCAGCATTTT
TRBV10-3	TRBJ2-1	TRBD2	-	CAISDLAGRYNEQFF	TGTGCCATCAGTGATCTAGCGGGGCGCTACAATGAGCAGTTCTTC
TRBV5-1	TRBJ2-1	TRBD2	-	CASSLGLASYNEQFF	TGCGCCAGCAGCCTGGGACTAGCCTCCTACAATGAGCAGTTCTTC
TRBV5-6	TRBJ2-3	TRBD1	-	CASSLEGFRQGRTDTQYF	TGTGCCAGCAGCTTGGAGGGCTTTAGACAGGGGAGGACAGATACGCAGTATTTT
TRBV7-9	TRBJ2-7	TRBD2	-	CASSHGLAGVYEQYF	TGTGCCAGCAGCCATGGACTAGCGGGAGTCTACGAGCAGTACTTC